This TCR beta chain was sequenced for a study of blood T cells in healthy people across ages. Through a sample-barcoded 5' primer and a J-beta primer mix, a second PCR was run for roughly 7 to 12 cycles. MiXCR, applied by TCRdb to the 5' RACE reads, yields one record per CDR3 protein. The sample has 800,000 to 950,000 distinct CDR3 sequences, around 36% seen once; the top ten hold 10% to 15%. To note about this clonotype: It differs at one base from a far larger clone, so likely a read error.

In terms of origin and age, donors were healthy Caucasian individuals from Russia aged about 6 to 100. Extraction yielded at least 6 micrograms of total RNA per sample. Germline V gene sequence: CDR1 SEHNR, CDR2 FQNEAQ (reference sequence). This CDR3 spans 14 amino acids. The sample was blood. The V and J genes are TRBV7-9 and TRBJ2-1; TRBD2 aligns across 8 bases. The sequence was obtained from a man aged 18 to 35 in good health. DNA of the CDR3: TGTGCCAGCAGCGTAGCGGGGCAGTACAATGAGCAGTTCTTC. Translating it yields CASSVAGQYNEQFF.